Listed here are 16 T cell receptor beta chains from one sample, sequenced in a study. TCRdb re-analysed the RT-PCR reads in MiXCR, keeping a single row per CDR3 protein. The data show more than 550,000 distinct CDR3 sequences, 12% to 15% seen once. The sample was memory CD4+ T cells from blood. Receptor source: a female donor in good health, serving as a healthy control.

The rearrangement links TRBV20-1 to TRBJ2-6; 14 bases map to TRBD2. Looked up from germline, CDR1 is DFQATT and CDR2 is SNEGSKA (reference sequence). With 3 bases clipped from V and 3 bases from J, the junction kept 10 bases outside the gene matches. CDR3 length equals 19 residues. CDR3 in amino acids: CSASAIPGLAGVGANVLTF. In DNA, the CDR3 is TGCAGTGCTAGTGCCATACCGGGACTAGCGGGAGTTGGGGCCAACGTCCTGACTTTC.

This clonotype occurred many times. The V and J genes are TRBV7-3 and TRBJ2-3; maybe TRBD2 (6 bases). Per the germline V gene, CDR1 is SGHTA and CDR2 is FQGTGA. The V gene lost 6 bases and the J gene lost 5 bases, with 18 bases spanning the gap. This CDR3 has 15 residues. CDR3 sequence: CASSRTRDSEDTQYF. The CDR3 region has the DNA TGTGCCAGCAGTCGAACCCGGGACTCGGAAGATACGCAGTATTTT.

This clonotype was observed a few times. The V gene is TRBV6-5, the J gene TRBJ2-3; 8 bases align to TRBD2. This CDR3 has 13 residues. Germline V gene sequence: CDR1 MNHEY, CDR2 SVGAGI. Trimming at V came to 7 bases and at J to 6 bases, leaving 6 bases not matched to a gene. Here the CDR3 DNA reads TGTGCCAGCAAGTCGGGGGGGTTGGATACGCAGTATTTT. Residues: CASKSGGLDTQYF.

This clonotype has only a few counts. The CDR3 DNA follows: TGCGCCAGCAGCAGCGAAGTAGCGCTATCCTACAATGAGCAGTTCTTC. Its translation: CASSSEVALSYNEQFF. This chain joins TRBV5-1 and TRBJ2-1; tentative D call: TRBD2 (5 bases). Trimming took 4 bases from V and 1 from J, leaving 15 bases between them. CDR3 length: 16 amino acids. CDR1 is SGHRS and CDR2 is YFSETQ in the germline V gene. Filled out from reference TRBV5-1 and TRBJ2-1, the complete variable domain reads KAGVTQTPRYLIKTRGQQVTLSCSPISGHRSVSWYQQTPGQGLQFLFEYFSETQRNKGNFPGRFSGRQFSNSRSEMNVSTLELGDSALYLCASSSEVALSYNEQFFGPGTRLTVL.

A few counts support this clonotype. V usage is TRBV7-2 and J usage is TRBJ2-5, with 8 bases aligning to TRBD1. Germline CDR1 SGHTA, CDR2 FQGNSA. The V segment lost 4 bases and the J segment 0 bases; nucleotides outside the gene matches: 4. The CDR3 consists of 15 residues. CDR3 region: CASSSRTGYQETQYF. CDR3 nucleotides: TGTGCCAGCAGCTCTAGGACAGGGTACCAAGAGACCCAGTACTTC.

About this clonotype itself: A much larger clone sits a single nucleotide away, making a read error possible. The chain carries TRBV2 and TRBJ2-5; TRBD1 or TRBD2 may be the D gene (5 bases each). The CDR3 totals 12 residues. V was pared by 7 bases and J by 2 bases, with 8 bases between. The germline V gene encodes CDR1 SNHLY and CDR2 FYNNEI. This CDR3 is CASKGPQETQYF. CDR3 sequence (DNA): TGTGCCAGCAAGGGACCGCAAGAGACCCAGTACTTC.

Remarks on this clonotype: One end of the junction varies from germline; a read error may be responsible. CDR3 sequence: CASSYPSSPGTTLF. The CDR3 DNA sequence: TGTGCCAGCAGCTACCCATCATCTCCCGGGACAACACTGTTC. V gene TRBV7-2 combines with J gene TRBJ1-2, with D possibly matching TRBD1 (6 bases). Looked up from germline, CDR1 is SGHTA and CDR2 is FQGNSA. The CDR3 extends over 14 amino acids.

This clonotype was counted between two and nine times. This chain joins TRBV20-1 and TRBJ1-3; D is possibly TRBD1 (5 bases). This CDR3 contains 14 residues. The V gene lost 8 bases and the J gene lost 2 bases, with 16 bases spanning the gap. The germline gives CDR1 DFQATT, CDR2 SNEGSKA (reference sequence). CDR3 nucleotides: TGCAGTCCAAGGCAGGGAGACCCTGGAAACACCATATATTTT. Translation: CSPRQGDPGNTIYF.

The rearrangement joins TRBV28 to TRBJ1-1; TRBD1 is a possible D gene (5 bases). This CDR3 has 14 amino acids. Germline V gene lookup returns CDR1 MDHEN and CDR2 SYDVKM. V was pared by 6 bases and J by 0 bases, with 11 bases between. In DNA, the CDR3 is TGTGCCAGCAGAACTCCACAGGTGAACACTGAAGCTTTCTTT. This gives the protein CASRTPQVNTEAFF.

This clonotype was detected a few times. The chain couples TRBV10-3 to TRBJ2-1; 10 bases fit TRBD2. Germline trimming cut 7 bases from V and 5 bases from J; bases unmatched to any gene: 5. Germline CDR1 and CDR2: ENHRY and SYGVKD. The CDR3 spans 14 residues. DNA of the CDR3: TGTGCCATCATGAGGACTAGCGGTGACAATGAGCAGTTCTTC. Protein sequence: CAIMRTSGDNEQFF.

This clonotype was detected ten times or more. V and J are TRBV4-3 and TRBJ2-2; weak D call: TRBD1 (6 bases). There are 15 residues in the CDR3. V lost 4 bases to trimming and J lost 5 bases, with 14 bases between them. Germline V gene data show CDR1 as LGHNA and CDR2 as YSLEER. Here the CDR3 reads CASSPPATGTGELFF. CDR3 DNA sequence: TGCGCCAGCAGCCCACCGGCCACAGGGACCGGGGAGCTGTTTTTT.

The DNA of the CDR3 is TGTGCCAGCCATCGGGGGCTGGATGACACTGAAGCTTTCTTT. Translated: CASHRGLDDTEAFF. V usage is TRBV18 and J usage is TRBJ1-1; perhaps TRBD1 as D (6 bases). V was cut by 8 bases and J by 3 bases, with 16 bases left in between. CDR1 and CDR2 from the germline V gene are KGHSH and LQKENI. The CDR3 sequence is 14 residues long.

V is TRBV20-1 and J is TRBJ2-7; 10 bases line up with TRBD1. The V gene end was trimmed by 6 bases and the J gene end by 4 bases; junction bases not matched to a gene: 6. There are 13 residues in the CDR3. CDR1 and CDR2 from the germline V gene are DFQATT and SNEGSKA (reference sequence). The CDR3, as DNA: TGCAGTGCGAGTCCGGGACAGGGGTACGAGCAGTACTTC. It encodes CSASPGQGYEQYF.

This clonotype showed up just a few times. The rearrangement joins TRBV7-8 to TRBJ2-3, with 11 bases that match TRBD2. The germline CDR1 and CDR2 sequences are SGHVS and FQNEAQ. The CDR3 loop spans 17 amino acids. Trimming removed 3 bases from V and 3 bases from J; junction bases left unmatched: 8. Here the CDR3 DNA reads TGTGCCAGCAGCTTTCTAGCGGGAGGAGGGTTGACAGATACGCAGTATTTT. Protein sequence: CASSFLAGGGLTDTQYF.

The chain has TRBV3-1 and TRBJ1-1; no clear D. The CDR3 contains 13 residues. V was clipped by 8 bases and J by 1 base, with 11 bases between them. Per the germline V gene, CDR1 is LGHDT and CDR2 is YNNKEL (reference sequence). CDR3 amino acids: CASGSTRNTEAFF. In DNA form, the CDR3 reads TGTGCCAGCGGTTCTACAAGGAACACTGAAGCTTTCTTT.

The chain recombines TRBV3-1 with TRBJ2-3; D uncertain. This CDR3 comprises 13 residues. Germline lookup yields CDR1 LGHDT and CDR2 YNNKEL (reference sequence). Trimming cost V 1 base and J 5 bases, with 7 bases left between them. This chain's CDR3 is CASSQGLEDTQYF. In DNA form, the CDR3 reads TGTGCCAGCAGCCAAGGTTTGGAAGATACGCAGTATTTT.